The 26 T cell receptor beta chains in this list originate from one sample, sequenced in a study of T cells in Graves' hyperthyroidism and ophthalmopathy. Amplification targeted TCR beta CDR3 regions from RNA transcripts. First-round RT-PCR with HTBI primers amplified the TCR CDR3 region. TCRdb re-called the multiplex PCR reads with MiXCR, one entry per CDR3 protein. This sample carries about 640,000 distinct CDR3 sequences, about 15% of them seen once, and the ten largest clones take roughly an eighth. The sequenced sample consisted of blood. The source of these receptors is a woman aged 45-59 years with Graves' ophthalmopathy.

This clonotype showed up just a few times. The J gene is TRBJ2-1, the V gene TRBV5-1; 8 positions agree with TRBD2. Trimming at V came to 2 bases and at J to 4 bases, leaving 5 bases not matched to a gene. The CDR3 contains 15 residues. Germline V gene lookup returns CDR1 SGHRS and CDR2 YFSETQ. CDR3 sequence reads: CASSLALADYNEQFF. The CDR3 DNA reads TGCGCCAGCAGCTTAGCACTAGCGGATTACAATGAGCAGTTCTTC. Complete variable domain (other parts from reference TRBV5-1 and TRBJ2-1): KAGVTQTPRYLIKTRGQQVTLSCSPISGHRSVSWYQQTPGQGLQFLFEYFSETQRNKGNFPGRFSGRQFSNSRSEMNVSTLELGDSALYLCASSLALADYNEQFFGPGTRLTVL.

With respect to this clonotype: A clone one base away is much larger, so this may be a read error. The chain joins TRBV29-1 to TRBJ1-1; TRBD1 might be the D (5 bases). The germline V gene has CDR1 SQVTM and CDR2 ANQGSEA. The CDR3 sequence is 12 residues long. The CDR3 DNA reads as TGCAGCGCTGAAGAACGGGACTCGGCAGCTTTCTTT. Its protein product is CSAEERDSAAFF.

About this clonotype itself: This may be a read error: a much more frequent sequence differs by one nucleotide. The rearrangement links TRBV28 to TRBJ2-7, with D possibly TRBD1 on 6 matching bases. This CDR3 contains 14 residues. Germline-derived CDR1 and CDR2 are MDHEN and SYDVKM. CDR3 sequence (DNA): TGTGCCAGCAGTTTCCGGGACAAACCCTACAAGCAGTACTTC. Translating it yields CASSFRDKPYKQYF.

This sequence joins TRBV2 and TRBJ1-1; TRBD1 agrees at 7 bases. This CDR3 contains 12 residues. The germline V gene encodes CDR1 SNHLY and CDR2 FYNNEI. Germline trimming cut 6 bases from V and 2 bases from J; bases unmatched to any gene: 0. The CDR3 loop reads CASRGGNTEAFF. The CDR3, as DNA: TGTGCCAGCAGAGGGGGCAACACTGAAGCTTTCTTT. The full variable domain, rest sourced from reference TRBV2 and TRBJ1-1, is EPEVTQTPSHQVTQMGQEVILRCVPISNHLYFYWYRQILGQKVEFLVSFYNNEISEKSEIFDDQFSVERPDGSNFTLKIRSTKLEDSAMYFCASRGGNTEAFFGQGTRLTVV.

Many counts were recorded for this clonotype. The chain couples TRBV7-8 to TRBJ2-7; D gene uncertain. The CDR3 totals 13 residues. Germline V gives CDR1 SGHVS, CDR2 FQNEAQ. Between the trimmed V and J ends, which lost 5 bases and 3 bases, there was a span of 11 bases. CDR3 coding DNA: TGTGCCAGCAGCCCCGGATGGCGCTACGAGCAGTACTTC. Translated, it gives CASSPGWRYEQYF. Filled out from reference TRBV7-8 and TRBJ2-7, the complete variable domain reads GAGVSQSPRYKVAKRGQDVALRCDPISGHVSLFWYQQALGQGPEFLTYFQNEAQLDKSGLPSDRFFAERPEGSVSTLKIQRTQQEDSAVYLCASSPGWRYEQYFGPGTRLTVT.

The J gene is TRBJ2-5, the V gene TRBV28, with D perhaps matching TRBD1 (6 bases). CDR3 length: 14 residues. Looked up from germline, CDR1 is MDHEN and CDR2 is SYDVKM. Trimming removed 5 bases at V and 2 bases at J, with 12 bases between. In nucleotides, the CDR3 is TGTGCCAGCAGTCAACGGACAGTTCAAGAGACCCAGTACTTC. Translating gives CASSQRTVQETQYF.

In this sample, this clonotype turned up many times. CDR3 in DNA: TGCGCCAGCAGCCACTCGACAGGGACGTACTACGAGCAGTACTTC. It specifies CASSHSTGTYYEQYF. The V call is TRBV5-1, the J call TRBJ2-7; 7 positions agree with TRBD1. This CDR3 has 15 residues. The ends lost 4 bases at V and 3 bases at J; junction bases unmatched: 10. Germline-derived CDR1 and CDR2 are SGHRS and YFSETQ.

Only a few counts were recorded for this clonotype. The chain uses TRBV18 and TRBJ2-4; a possible D gene is TRBD1 (6 bases). The length of the CDR3 is 19 residues. Germline-derived CDR1 and CDR2 are KGHSH and LQKENI. With 0 bases removed from V and 0 bases from J, the gap between germline ends came to 18 bases. CDR3 protein: CASSPPGQYSILAKNIQYF. Here the CDR3 DNA reads TGTGCCAGCTCACCACCCGGACAGTATTCAATACTAGCCAAAAACATTCAGTACTTC.

This clonotype has at least ten counts. This chain joins TRBV20-1 and TRBJ2-1; 12 positions agree with TRBD2. This CDR3 has 16 amino acids. With V trimmed by 1 base and J by 10 bases, 11 bases remained unmatched. Germline V gives CDR1 DFQATT, CDR2 SNEGSKA (reference sequence). In DNA, the CDR3 is TGCAGTGCTAGAGTGGGGCTAGCGGGAGGGGGCGGGGAGCAGTTCTTC. This codes for CSARVGLAGGGGEQFF.

This chain joins TRBV20-1 and TRBJ1-2; TRBD1 matches at 9 bases. V lost 6 bases to trimming and J lost 3 bases; unmatched junction nucleotides: 5. Per germline, CDR1 DFQATT and CDR2 SNEGSKA (reference sequence). The CDR3 length is 13 residues. CDR3 amino acids: CSAARTGDYGYTF. Written as DNA, the CDR3 is TGCAGTGCGGCGAGGACAGGGGACTATGGCTACACCTTC.

The table lists this clonotype with a few counts. The gene calls are TRBV9 and TRBJ2-1, with TRBD2 identical over 11 bases. Germline V gives CDR1 SGDLS, CDR2 YYNGEE. The CDR3 is made up of 14 amino acids. The V segment lost 3 bases and the J segment 9 bases; nucleotides outside the gene matches: 5. The CDR3 coding sequence is TGTGCCAGCAGCGCTATGACTAGCGGGATTGAGCAGTTCTTC. Protein sequence: CASSAMTSGIEQFF.

This clonotype was observed at least ten times. The rearrangement joins TRBV7-9 to TRBJ2-1; D unresolved. V gave up 1 base and J gave up 3 bases, with 7 bases separating them. The germline gives CDR1 SEHNR, CDR2 FQNEAQ (reference sequence). The CDR3 runs to 14 residues. The CDR3 DNA reads TGTGCCAGCAGCTTAGGAAGGGACTACAATGAGCAGTTCTTC. Translation gives CASSLGRDYNEQFF. The whole variable domain, remainder taken from reference TRBV7-9 and TRBJ2-1, is DTGVSQNPRHKITKRGQNVTFRCDPISEHNRLYWYRQTLGQGPEFLTYFQNEAQLEKSRLLSDRFSAERPKGSFSTLEIQRTEQGDSAMYLCASSLGRDYNEQFFGPGTRLTVL.

This clonotype was seen repeatedly, ten times or more. The J gene is TRBJ2-1, the V gene TRBV24-1; 11 bases align to TRBD1. This CDR3 contains 14 residues. Germline trimming cut 7 bases from V and 7 bases from J; bases unmatched to any gene: 5. Germline V gives CDR1 KGHDR, CDR2 SFDVKD. As DNA, the CDR3 is TGTGCCACCAGCTCGGACAGGGGGCATAATGAGCAGTTCTTC. Amino acids: CATSSDRGHNEQFF.

V gene TRBV19 combines with J gene TRBJ1-2; weak D call: TRBD1 (6 bases). This CDR3 is built from 14 residues. V was trimmed by 5 bases and J by 1 base, leaving 11 bases between them. The germline gives CDR1 LNHDA, CDR2 SQIVND (reference sequence). CDR3 in DNA: TGTGCCAGTAGTCCCGGAGGGGGTAACTATGGCTACACCTTC. This codes for CASSPGGGNYGYTF.

The V and J genes are TRBV9 and TRBJ2-1; D not certain. V was trimmed by 3 bases and J by 8 bases, leaving 12 bases between them. The CDR3 sequence is 13 residues long. From germline, CDR1 is SGDLS and CDR2 YYNGEE. This CDR3 reads CASSDRAGDEQFF. The DNA for the CDR3 is TGTGCCAGCAGCGACCGGGCTGGCGATGAGCAGTTCTTC.

This clonotype was seen repeatedly, ten times or more. The rearrangement joins TRBV24-1 to TRBJ1-5; D gene ambiguous. Per the germline V gene, CDR1 is KGHDR and CDR2 is SFDVKD. This CDR3 region has 15 residues. Trimming cost V 5 bases and J 1 base, with 11 bases left between them. The CDR3 region is CATSATGRSNQPQHF. CDR3 in DNA: TGTGCCACCAGTGCCACCGGACGGAGCAATCAGCCCCAGCATTTT.

This clonotype was seen a few times. The chain employs TRBV3-1 and TRBJ2-2; tentative D call: TRBD2 (5 bases). The CDR3 is made up of 17 amino acids. Germline-derived CDR1 and CDR2 are LGHDT and YNNKEL (reference sequence). V was clipped by 6 bases and J by 4 bases, with 21 bases between them. CDR3 loop: CASRPILGLEGTGELFF. CDR3 in DNA: TGTGCCAGCAGACCAATCCTCGGTCTAGAGGGCACCGGGGAGCTGTTTTTT.

This clonotype came up many times. This rearrangement joins TRBV5-5 to TRBJ2-7; 9 bases match TRBD1. The V segment lost 3 bases and the J segment 3 bases; nucleotides outside the gene matches: 4. Germline-derived CDR1 and CDR2 are SGHKS and YYEKEE (reference sequence). The CDR3 has 14 residues. The CDR3 DNA reads TGTGCCAGCAGCTCCGGGACAGGGCGCTACGAGCAGTACTTC. Its translation: CASSSGTGRYEQYF.

In this sample, this clonotype turned up many times. The gene calls are TRBV11-2 and TRBJ2-7, with 8 bases fitting TRBD2. The CDR3 runs 15 residues. Looked up from germline, CDR1 is SGHAT and CDR2 is FQNNGV. Trimming removed 5 bases from V and 0 bases from J; junction bases left unmatched: 6. DNA of the CDR3: TGTGCCAGCAGCAAACTAGCGGTTTCCTCCTACGAGCAGTACTTC. Protein sequence: CASSKLAVSSYEQYF.

This clonotype was recorded many times. CDR3 loop: CASSLGGRAVSYEQYF. For the CDR3, the DNA is TGTGCCAGCAGCTTAGGTGGGAGGGCCGTCTCCTACGAGCAGTACTTC. The rearrangement joins TRBV7-2 to TRBJ2-7; 7 nucleotides agree with TRBD2. The CDR3 is 16 amino acids. Unmatched junction bases numbered 6, after V lost 1 base and J lost 0 bases. The germline gives CDR1 SGHTA, CDR2 FQGNSA.

As regards this clonotype: This sequence may be a read error, since a much larger clone differs from it by one base. The chain links TRBV28 to TRBJ2-7, with D unresolved. Trimming cost V 8 bases and J 5 bases, with 7 bases left between them. The CDR3 sequence is 10 residues long. The germline V gene has CDR1 MDHEN and CDR2 SYDVKM. The CDR3 DNA sequence: TGTGCCAGCGTGGCCCACGAGCAGTACTTC. Residues: CASVAHEQYF.

This clonotype was seen ten or more times. CDR3 protein: CASNGQGVFSSNEKLFF. CDR3 bases: TGTGCCAGCAATGGACAGGGGGTCTTTTCGAGTAATGAAAAACTGTTTTTT. The genes are TRBV2 and TRBJ1-4, with 10 bases identical to TRBD1. V was pared by 7 bases and J by 4 bases, with 12 bases of the junction left unmatched. The germline V gene encodes CDR1 SNHLY and CDR2 FYNNEI. This CDR3 is 17 amino acids long.

This clonotype came up many times. The gene calls are TRBV7-9 and TRBJ2-7; 8 bases are shared with TRBD2. V lost 1 base, J lost 6 bases, and 8 bases stayed unmatched. Germline CDR1 is SEHNR and CDR2 is FQNEAQ (reference sequence). The CDR3 runs 15 residues. CDR3 sequence: CASSLVPAGVREQYF. The CDR3 region has the DNA TGTGCCAGCAGCTTAGTCCCAGCGGGAGTTCGCGAGCAGTACTTC.

V and J are TRBV10-2 and TRBJ2-2, with a possible D match to TRBD2 (5 bases). The CDR3 is made up of 16 amino acids. Deletions cut 5 bases from V and 0 bases from J, with 13 bases between. Germline CDR1 reads WSHSY; CDR2 reads SAAADI. The CDR3 here is CASSLGKATNTGELFF. The CDR3 bases are TGCGCCAGCAGTCTCGGGAAGGCCACGAACACCGGGGAGCTGTTTTTT.

This clonotype was found many times. The J gene is TRBJ2-2, the V gene TRBV3-1, with D uncertain. V gave up 4 bases and J gave up 5 bases, with 11 bases separating them. There are 14 residues in the CDR3. Germline CDR1 reads LGHDT; CDR2 reads YNNKEL (reference sequence). The CDR3 DNA follows: TGTGCCAGCAGCCCAGACCGGGTGACCGGGGAGCTGTTTTTT. It codes for CASSPDRVTGELFF.

This clonotype was detected many times. The chain links TRBV19 to TRBJ1-1; TRBD1 might be the D (5 bases). From germline, CDR1 is LNHDA and CDR2 SQIVND (reference sequence). This CDR3 region has 15 residues. V was cut by 6 bases and J by 2 bases, with 16 bases left in between. CDR3 sequence (DNA): TGTGCCAGTAGCCCCAACCCTGGGGGAAACACTGAAGCTTTCTTT. It is translated as CASSPNPGGNTEAFF.